The 23 T cell receptor beta chains given below trace back to one sample, sequenced in a study of T cell changes during pregnancy in multiple sclerosis. The method was immunoSEQ multiplex PCR; TCRdb's version includes in-frame clones alone and lacks a portion of them. The sample yields about 110,000 clones, approximately 90% seen once. Sequenced material: peripheral blood, taken after pregnancy. These receptors were collected from a female donor with multiple sclerosis, enrolled in a pregnancy study.

This clone turned up a few times. V and J are TRBV5-4 and TRBJ1-1, with D unresolved. CDR1 and CDR2 from the germline V gene are SGHNT and YYREEE (reference sequence). CDR3 length: 12 amino acids. V gave up 2 bases and J gave up 6 bases, with 8 bases separating them. This chain's CDR3 is CASSFFPAEAFF. The CDR3, as DNA: TGTGCCAGCAGCTTCTTCCCCGCTGAAGCTTTCTTT.

CDR3 in DNA: TGTGCCAGCAGTGAATTCTCTCGGGAATCAGATACGCAGTATTTT. Translating it yields CASSEFSRESDTQYF. The rearrangement links TRBV6-1 to TRBJ2-3, with D possibly TRBD2 on 5 matching bases. Germline V gene data show CDR1 as MNHNS and CDR2 as SASEGT. Between the trimmed V and J ends, which lost 2 bases and 4 bases, there was a span of 13 bases. This CDR3 contains 15 residues.

In DNA form, the CDR3 reads TGTGCCAGCAGGGTACAGGACCAGCCCCAGCATTTT. Amino acid sequence: CASRVQDQPQHF. V is TRBV2 and J is TRBJ1-5, with TRBD1 as a possible D gene (5 bases). The CDR3 length is 12 residues. Trimming removed 6 bases from V and 7 bases from J, with 10 bases in between. The germline gives CDR1 SNHLY, CDR2 FYNNEI.

A few counts support this clone. The chain has TRBV7-2 and TRBJ2-2, with D possibly TRBD2 on 5 matching bases. Germline values: CDR1 SGHTA, CDR2 FQGNSA. This CDR3 spans 15 amino acids. With 4 bases removed from V and 5 bases from J, the gap between germline ends came to 14 bases. The DNA of the CDR3 is TGTGCCAGCAGCTCCCGGGCGGAGCGGACCGGGGAGCTGTTTTTT. Translation gives CASSSRAERTGELFF.

CDR3: CASRRGGGAGETQYF. CDR3 sequence (DNA): TGTGCCAGCAGAAGGGGCGGGGGGGCCGGCGAGACCCAGTACTTC. The chain combines TRBV2 with TRBJ2-5, with TRBD2 matching 9 bases. The CDR3 has 15 amino acids. Germline trimming cut 6 bases from V and 5 bases from J; bases unmatched to any gene: 10. Germline V gene lookup returns CDR1 SNHLY and CDR2 FYNNEI. Drawing the rest from reference TRBV2 and TRBJ2-5, the complete variable domain is EPEVTQTPSHQVTQMGQEVILRCVPISNHLYFYWYRQILGQKVEFLVSFYNNEISEKSEIFDDQFSVERPDGSNFTLKIRSTKLEDSAMYFCASRRGGGAGETQYFGPGTRLLVL.

The gene calls are TRBV5-4 and TRBJ2-3, with no clear D. Trimming removed 0 bases at V and 1 base at J, with 6 bases between. This CDR3 is built from 14 residues. CDR1 and CDR2 (germline): SGHNT, YYREEE (reference sequence). The CDR3 DNA is TGTGCCAGCAGCTTGGACCGGGGCACAGATACGCAGTATTTT. It is translated as CASSLDRGTDTQYF.

CDR3 nucleotide sequence: TGTGCCAGCAGCTTAATCGCGGACAGATACACTGAAGCTTTCTTT. This encodes CASSLIADRYTEAFF. The rearrangement joins TRBV7-9 to TRBJ1-1, with D perhaps matching TRBD1 (6 bases). Trimming stripped 2 bases from V and 3 bases from J, with 13 bases between. The CDR3 is made up of 15 amino acids. Looked up from germline, CDR1 is SEHNR and CDR2 is FQNEAQ (reference sequence).

This chain links TRBV10-3 with TRBJ1-1; 7 nucleotides agree with TRBD1. V dropped 5 bases and J dropped 2; count of bases not matched to a gene: 8. This CDR3 spans 15 amino acids. Germline V lookup: CDR1 ENHRY, CDR2 SYGVKD. In DNA, the CDR3 is TGTGCCATCAGTCCGGGACAGACTTTTAACACTGAAGCTTTCTTT. This sequence encodes CAISPGQTFNTEAFF.

J is TRBJ2-5 and V is TRBV7-3; weak D call: TRBD2 (5 bases). CDR1 is SGHTA, CDR2 FQGTGA, per germline. Trimming took 10 bases from V and 0 from J, leaving 9 bases between them. This CDR3 region has 12 residues. The CDR3 DNA reads TGTGCCATCGGGGATTACCAAGAGACCCAGTACTTC. Its translation is CAIGDYQETQYF.

V is TRBV6-5 and J is TRBJ2-7, with 9 nucleotides matching TRBD1. Trimming took 5 bases from V and 3 from J; bases not matched to a gene: 5. Germline CDR1 reads MNHEY; CDR2 reads SVGAGI. The CDR3 extends over 14 amino acids. CDR3 nucleotides: TGTGCCAGCAGTCGAACGGGACAGGGCTACGAGCAGTACTTC. As protein: CASSRTGQGYEQYF.

The V and J genes are TRBV15 and TRBJ1-5, with D possibly TRBD1 on 6 matching bases. Trimming removed 5 bases from V and 6 bases from J, with 11 bases in between. The CDR3 totals 13 residues. CDR1 is LNHNV and CDR2 is YYDKDF in the germline V gene (reference sequence). The CDR3 DNA reads as TGTGCCACCAGCTCCAGGGGTGGTCAGCCCCAGCATTTT. Residues: CATSSRGGQPQHF. Looking up the rest from reference TRBV15 and TRBJ1-5 gives the full variable domain: DAMVIQNPRYQVTQFGKPVTLSCSQTLNHNVMYWYQQKSSQAPKLLFHYYDKDFNNEADTPDNFQSRRPNTSFCFLDIRSPGLGDTAMYLCATSSRGGQPQHFGDGTRLSIL.

The V gene is TRBV15, the J gene TRBJ1-1; the match to TRBD1 covers 8 bases. Germline CDR1 and CDR2: LNHNV and YYDKDF (reference sequence). The CDR3 contains 15 residues. V was clipped by 4 bases and J by 1 base; unmatched bases: 5. This chain's CDR3 is CATSKQGVENTEAFF. The CDR3 coding sequence is TGTGCCACCAGCAAACAGGGGGTGGAGAACACTGAAGCTTTCTTT.

The V call is TRBV7-8, the J call TRBJ2-4, with unresolved D. The germline CDR1 and CDR2 sequences are SGHVS and FQNEAQ. The CDR3 totals 15 residues. The V and J ends lost 6 bases and 0 bases respectively, with 12 bases between them. Here the CDR3 DNA reads TGTGCCAGCAGACCTGAGACACTAGCCAAAAACATTCAGTACTTC. Its protein is CASRPETLAKNIQYF.

Here the CDR3 DNA reads TGTGCCAGCAGCTTGTCCCCGGGCTACGAGCAGTACTTC. Translating it yields CASSLSPGYEQYF. The chain has TRBV11-3 and TRBJ2-7; D is unresolved. From germline, CDR1 is SGHNT and CDR2 YENEEA. The CDR3 totals 13 residues. Trimming removed 3 bases at V and 3 bases at J, with 9 bases between.

About this clone: Germline is not matched at one junction end, which may reflect a read error. V and J are TRBV7-7 and TRBJ2-2; 8 bases map to TRBD2. Germline CDR1 is SSHAT and CDR2 is FNYEAQ (reference sequence). CDR3 length: 15 residues. In nucleotides, the CDR3 is TGTGCTAGCAGCTTAAAGGCGGGAGGAACCGGGGAGCTGTTTTTT. The encoded protein is CASSLKAGGTGELFF.

V gene TRBV19 combines with J gene TRBJ2-3; 11 bases map to TRBD2. The germline V gene has CDR1 LNHDA and CDR2 SQIVND (reference sequence). With 6 bases clipped from V and 2 bases from J, the junction kept 4 bases outside the gene matches. The CDR3 covers 15 residues. CDR3 coding DNA: TGTGCCAGTAGGCTAGCGGGGGGACTCACAGATACGCAGTATTTT. This sequence encodes CASRLAGGLTDTQYF.

The V call is TRBV5-1, the J call TRBJ2-3; TRBD2 might be the D (7 bases). Germline lookup yields CDR1 SGHRS and CDR2 YFSETQ. The ends were cut back, 2 bases at V and 6 bases at J, with 16 bases in the middle. The CDR3 sequence is 15 residues long. CDR3 residues: CASSFGGGGGDTQYF. In DNA, the CDR3 is TGCGCCAGCAGCTTTGGTGGGGGGGGCGGTGATACGCAGTATTTT. Supplemented by reference TRBV5-1 and TRBJ2-3, the full variable domain reads KAGVTQTPRYLIKTRGQQVTLSCSPISGHRSVSWYQQTPGQGLQFLFEYFSETQRNKGNFPGRFSGRQFSNSRSEMNVSTLELGDSALYLCASSFGGGGGDTQYFGPGTRLTVL.

The chain couples TRBV5-1 to TRBJ2-1; D is perhaps TRBD1 (6 bases). CDR1 and CDR2 from the germline V gene are SGHRS and YFSETQ. V was pared by 0 bases and J by 8 bases, with 15 bases between. This CDR3 comprises 15 residues. DNA for the CDR3: TGCGCCAGCAGCTTGGTGTCAGGGGCTGGGGATGAGCAGTTCTTC. This translates into CASSLVSGAGDEQFF.

About this clone: Other nucleotide sequences from this sample produce the same CDR3. The V gene is TRBV18, the J gene TRBJ1-1, with 7 bases identical to TRBD1. CDR1 and CDR2 from the germline V gene are KGHSH and LQKENI. J gave up 0 bases and V 1 base, and 5 bases lay outside the gene matches. CDR3 length: 16 amino acids. This chain's CDR3 is CASSPLGQTMNTEAFF. The CDR3 DNA follows: TGTGCCAGCTCACCACTGGGACAGACGATGAACACTGAAGCTTTCTTT.

J is TRBJ1-1 and V is TRBV7-2; TRBD1 matches 9 bases. Per the germline V gene, CDR1 is SGHTA and CDR2 is FQGNSA. Losses at the gene ends were 9 bases for V and 3 bases for J; bases not matched to a gene: 8. This CDR3 contains 14 residues. CDR3 sequence (DNA): TGTGCCAGTTCAAAACAGGGGGCGTACACTGAAGCTTTCTTT. This gives the protein CASSKQGAYTEAFF.

In its sample, this clone was seen many times. The junction departs from the called germline gene at one end, perhaps through a read error. The chain links TRBV7-7 to TRBJ2-7, with TRBD1 matching 7 bases. The germline gives CDR1 SSHAT, CDR2 FNYEAQ (reference sequence). The CDR3 is 17 residues long. The CDR3 bases are TGTGCTAGCAGGCTTAATCCCCCAGGGGGTTACGTTCTCGAGCAGTACTTC. Protein: CASRLNPPGGYVLEQYF.

The chain carries TRBV14 and TRBJ1-2; D gene ambiguous. Germline values: CDR1 SGHDN, CDR2 FVKESK. The CDR3 length is 12 residues. Trimming shortened V by 1 base and J by 7 bases, and 7 bases separated the two germline ends. The CDR3 loop is CASSQGAGGYTF. The DNA for the CDR3 is TGTGCCAGCAGCCAAGGGGCGGGTGGCTACACCTTC.

The chain uses TRBV6-1 and TRBJ1-2, with 9 bases lining up with TRBD1. The CDR3 length is 14 residues. CDR1 MNHNS and CDR2 SASEGT come from the germline V gene. J was trimmed by 6 bases and V by 7 bases; bases with no gene match: 9. The CDR3 DNA reads as TGTGCCAGCATTTATCTCACAGGGGGCAATGGCTACACCTTC. Its protein is CASIYLTGGNGYTF.